These 22 T cell receptor beta chains were all obtained from the same sample, sequenced in a study of T cell responses to AZD1222 COVID-19 vaccine. The protocol was immunoSEQ multiplex PCR, while the TCRdb copy is restricted to in-frame clones and leaves out a portion. The repertoire consists of around 87,000 clones, with 70% to 90% occurring once and the leading ten covering 10%. This material consisted of peripheral blood, taken on day 0 of AZD1222 vaccination. Source of these receptors: an adult in good health.

This chain joins TRBV27 and TRBJ1-2; D unresolved. Trimming shortened V by 9 bases and J by 0 bases, and 17 bases separated the two germline ends. This CDR3 has 15 amino acids. Germline lookup yields CDR1 MNHEY and CDR2 SMNVEV (reference sequence). CDR3 sequence (DNA): TGTGCCAGTTGGGGAGGGTGGAAAGCTAACTATGGCTACACCTTC. This gives the protein CASWGGWKANYGYTF.

About this clone itself: An end of the junction does not agree with germline; a read error may underlie this. This rearrangement joins TRBV30 to TRBJ2-7, with TRBD1 matching over 8 bases. Germline values: CDR1 GTSNPN, CDR2 SVGIG (reference sequence). The CDR3 totals 11 residues. In nucleotides, the CDR3 is TGTGCCTGGAGTGTACGGGACAGGTATAGCTTC. Translating gives CAWSVRDRYSF.

The chain is built from TRBV18 and TRBJ2-1; perhaps TRBD1 as D (6 bases). The germline V gene has CDR1 KGHSH and CDR2 LQKENI. The CDR3 length is 13 residues. V was cut by 2 bases and J by 8 bases, with 10 bases left in between. CDR3 DNA sequence: TGTGCCAGCTCACCAAGGACAGACGATGAGCAGTTCTTC. Its protein product is CASSPRTDDEQFF. The whole variable domain, remainder taken from reference TRBV18 and TRBJ2-1, is NAGVMQNPRHLVRRRGQEARLRCSPMKGHSHVYWYRQLPEEGLKFMVYLQKENIIDESGMPKERFSAEFPKEGPSILRIQQVVRGDSAAYFCASSPRTDDEQFFGPGTRLTVL.

The gene calls are TRBV19 and TRBJ2-1; TRBD1 is a possible D gene (5 bases). V shed 0 bases and J shed 7 bases, with 7 bases lying between them. CDR1 is LNHDA, CDR2 SQIVND, per germline (reference sequence). The CDR3 is 13 amino acids. The CDR3 DNA is TGTGCCAGTAGTATAGACCAGGGAAATGAGCAGTTCTTC. Its translation is CASSIDQGNEQFF.

The chain carries TRBV11-2 and TRBJ1-2; 11 bases match TRBD1. CDR3 length: 16 amino acids. The V gene end was trimmed by 5 bases and the J gene end by 3 bases; junction bases not matched to a gene: 8. Germline lookup yields CDR1 SGHAT and CDR2 FQNNGV. The CDR3 sequence: CASSIGQGAPYYGYTF. The CDR3 DNA follows: TGTGCCAGCAGCATCGGACAGGGGGCGCCTTACTATGGCTACACCTTC.

This clone occurred a few times. CDR3 sequence (DNA): TGTGCCAGCAGCTTAGTCGGCAGGGGTAGCACCGGGGAGCTGTTTTTT. Its translation: CASSLVGRGSTGELFF. The rearrangement uses TRBV7-9 and TRBJ2-2; D perhaps matches TRBD1 (6 bases). The germline V and J ends were trimmed by 1 base and 4 bases, with 13 bases remaining between them. Germline V gives CDR1 SEHNR, CDR2 FQNEAQ (reference sequence). The CDR3 consists of 16 residues.

The genes are TRBV2 and TRBJ1-1; D is unclear. Trimming took off 6 bases at V and 1 base at J, with 12 bases between the two ends. Germline V gene sequence: CDR1 SNHLY, CDR2 FYNNEI. The length of the CDR3 is 14 residues. The CDR3 region is CASRYGRENTEAFF. CDR3 in DNA: TGTGCCAGCAGGTACGGGCGGGAGAACACTGAAGCTTTCTTT.

The chain has TRBV12-2 and TRBJ1-2; the tabulated D call, TRBD1, remains unverified against the DNA. TRBV12-2 constitutes a pseudogene. This CDR3 is built from 14 residues. CDR3 DNA sequence: TGTGCAAGTCGCTTGGAACAGGGGAAGTATGGCTACACCTTC. Its translation is CASRLEQGKYGYTF.

This rearrangement joins TRBV7-2 to TRBJ2-2; D is ambiguous. V was cut by 4 bases and J by 4 bases, with 7 bases left in between. CDR3 length: 13 amino acids. Germline CDR1 SGHTA, CDR2 FQGNSA. The CDR3 bases are TGTGCCAGCAGCTCCGGTCCCACCGGGGAGCTGTTTTTT. The encoded protein is CASSSGPTGELFF.

The chain links TRBV25-1 to TRBJ1-2; D call uncertain. Trimming took off 4 bases at V and 5 bases at J, with 11 bases between the two ends. The germline V gene has CDR1 MGHDK and CDR2 SYGVNS. The CDR3 loop spans 13 amino acids. In DNA form, the CDR3 reads TGTGCCAGCAGTGCCCCCGGACCTTATGGCTACACCTTC. Its protein is CASSAPGPYGYTF.

V is TRBV6-1 and J is TRBJ1-3; D not certain. The CDR3 consists of 16 residues. The germline V gene encodes CDR1 MNHNS and CDR2 SASEGT. V gave up 2 bases and J gave up 0 bases, with 11 bases separating them. Written as DNA, the CDR3 is TGTGCCAGCAGTGAAAATCTCAGTTCCTCTGGAAACACCATATATTTT. Protein: CASSENLSSSGNTIYF.

This sequence joins TRBV5-1 and TRBJ2-4; D perhaps matches TRBD1 (5 bases). Germline V gene sequence: CDR1 SGHRS, CDR2 YFSETQ. The CDR3 is made up of 13 amino acids. V was shortened by 4 bases and J by 5 bases, with 10 bases between the two germline ends. CDR3 in amino acids: CASSRTGQNIQYF. The DNA for the CDR3 is TGCGCCAGCAGCCGAACAGGACAAAACATTCAGTACTTC.

The V gene is TRBV7-2, the J gene TRBJ1-1, with D perhaps TRBD1 (6 bases). The V and J ends lost 4 bases and 0 bases respectively, with 12 bases between them. The CDR3 consists of 15 residues. The germline gives CDR1 SGHTA, CDR2 FQGNSA. CDR3 sequence: CASSSMGGVNTEAFF. DNA for the CDR3: TGTGCCAGCAGCTCCATGGGGGGCGTGAACACTGAAGCTTTCTTT.

This clone was picked up a small number of times. The chain employs TRBV12-5 and TRBJ2-7; D not certain. CDR3 length equals 11 residues. Per the germline V gene, CDR1 is LGHNT and CDR2 is FRNRAP. V was clipped by 4 bases and J by 2 bases, with 3 bases between them. The CDR3 here is CASGSAYEQYF. CDR3 nucleotides: TGTGCTAGTGGTTCCGCCTACGAGCAGTACTTC.

CDR3 sequence: CASSPLRGVGTGELFF. As DNA, the CDR3 is TGTGCCAGCTCACCACTGAGGGGGGTCGGCACCGGGGAGCTGTTTTTT. The chain links TRBV18 to TRBJ2-2; the D call may be TRBD1 or TRBD2 (6 bases each). The length of the CDR3 is 16 residues. Trimming cost V 1 base and J 4 bases, with 13 bases left between them. Germline V gene data show CDR1 as KGHSH and CDR2 as LQKENI.

This clone has only one observation. This chain links TRBV3-1 (or the pseudogene TRBV3-2) with TRBJ1-2; tentatively, D is TRBD1 (5 bases). CDR1 is LGHDT, CDR2 YNNKEL, per germline (reference sequence). CDR3 size: 15 residues. Between the trimmed V and J ends, which lost 0 bases and 7 bases, there was a span of 15 bases. In DNA, the CDR3 is TGTGCCAGCAGCCAAGATAGCCAGGGCCAACGTGGCTACACCTTC. Translation gives CASSQDSQGQRGYTF.

This chain uses TRBV12-3 or TRBV12-4 with TRBJ2-1, with a tentative D call TRBD2 (5 bases). The CDR3 sequence is 13 residues long. The ends were cut back, 6 bases at V and 12 bases at J, with 18 bases in the middle. The CDR3 is CASSLLKGLAQFF. The CDR3 nucleotides read TGTGCCAGCAGCCTACTAAAGGGCCTAGCGCAGTTCTTC.

The J gene is TRBJ2-3, the V gene TRBV5-4; perhaps TRBD2 as D (5 bases). Germline V gene lookup returns CDR1 SGHNT and CDR2 YYREEE (reference sequence). The CDR3 is 14 amino acids. V lost 4 bases and J lost 4, with 13 bases in between. CDR3 nucleotides: TGTGCCAGCAGCCACCCTGCGGAGGCAGATACGCAGTATTTT. It is translated as CASSHPAEADTQYF.

The genes are TRBV2 and TRBJ1-1, with 7 bases aligning to TRBD1. V trimming: 2 bases; J trimming: 4 bases; junction bases outside the gene matches: 4. Germline CDR1 SNHLY, CDR2 FYNNEI. The CDR3 is 14 residues long. CDR3 sequence reads: CASSEQGVLTEAFF. CDR3 coding DNA: TGTGCCAGCAGTGAACAGGGGGTGCTCACTGAAGCTTTCTTT.

The chain joins TRBV30 to TRBJ2-2; 7 bases are shared with TRBD2. Looked up from germline, CDR1 is GTSNPN and CDR2 is SVGIG (reference sequence). J gave up 3 bases and V 8 bases, and 15 bases lay outside the gene matches. The CDR3 sequence is 16 residues long. CDR3 in DNA: TGTGCCGGGAAAATAGAAGGGAGGGCCGACACCGGGGAGCTGTTTTTT. It is translated as CAGKIEGRADTGELFF.

The rearrangement joins TRBV29-1 to TRBJ1-2; D gene unclear. Between the trimmed V and J ends, which lost 3 bases and 3 bases, there was a span of 11 bases. CDR3 length: 13 amino acids. From germline, CDR1 is SQVTM and CDR2 ANQGSEA. CDR3 DNA: TGCAGCGTTGATACCCGACGAGACTATGGCTACACCTTC. Encoded protein: CSVDTRRDYGYTF.

This chain links TRBV30 with TRBJ2-2; 8 nucleotides agree with TRBD1. The CDR3 contains 15 residues. V lost 2 bases to trimming and J lost 7 bases; unmatched junction nucleotides: 9. CDR1 is GTSNPN and CDR2 is SVGIG in the germline V gene (reference sequence). The CDR3 is CAWSRAQGASGELFF. CDR3 sequence (DNA): TGTGCCTGGAGTAGGGCCCAGGGGGCGAGCGGGGAGCTGTTTTTT.